The rows below give T cell receptor beta chains drawn from one sample of a study of blood T cell repertoires in COVID-19. Clones were sequenced by immunoSEQ multiplex PCR, and TCRdb holds only the in-frame ones, with some missing. The sample lists 280,000 or so clones, roughly 86% seen once, with 9% to 9.5% in the top ten. Sequenced material: peripheral blood. The origin of the receptors is a man between 18 and 29 years old with active or convalescent COVID-19. The CDR3 runs from the conserved cysteine through the conserved F or W. A D gene is named only where the DNA matches it firmly. The size entry is marked missing in some rows and otherwise reads once, few, many or a size class.

CDR3nt	CDR3aa	j_gene	v_gene	abundance	d_gene
TGTGCCAGCAGCCAAGCGGGTCTGCCAGGGTCTAACTATGGCTACACCTTC	CASSQAGLPGSNYGYTF	TRBJ1-2	TRBV14	.	.
TGCGCCAGCAGCCAAGATCAGGGCGGGAGCTCCTACGAGCAGTACTTC	CASSQDQGGSSYEQYF	TRBJ2-7	TRBV4-1	.	TRBD2
TGCGCCAGCAGCTTCACGGGACAACGGATGGTAGACTATGGCTACACCTTC	CASSFTGQRMVDYGYTF	TRBJ1-2	TRBV5-1	.	.
TGCGCCAGCTATGAGAACAATGAGCAGTTCTTC	CASYENNEQFF	TRBJ2-1	TRBV10-2	.	.
TGCGCCAGCAGCCAGAATTTCGAGAGCTCCTATAATTCACCCCTCCACTTT	CASSQNFESSYNSPLHF	TRBJ1-6	TRBV4-1	.	.
TGTGCCAGTGAGTCGCCTCCGGGACTAGTGGGAAATACGCAGTATTTT	CASESPPGLVGNTQYF	TRBJ2-3	TRBV19	.	TRBD2
TGTGCCAGCAGCCAACTAGCGGGGGGGCGTAATGAGCAGTTCTTC	CASSQLAGGRNEQFF	TRBJ2-1	TRBV14	once	TRBD2
TGTGCCAGCAGTTACGTCGGGGCAGATACGCAGTATTTT	CASSYVGADTQYF	TRBJ2-3	TRBV6-2/TRBV6-3	.	.
TGTGCCAGCAGTTTGGACATCTACGAGCAGTACTTC	CASSLDIYEQYF	TRBJ2-7	TRBV12-3/TRBV12-4	.	.
TGCGCCAGCAGCCAAGTAAGTGGGGCCCGCACAGATACGCAGTATTTT	CASSQVSGARTDTQYF	TRBJ2-3	TRBV4-1	.	.
TGCAGCGTAGTGGGGACAACGGACAATGAGCAGTTCTTC	CSVVGTTDNEQFF	TRBJ2-1	TRBV29-1	.	.
TGTGCCACCAAGTCAAAGGGAGCCGGGGAGCTGTTTTTT	CATKSKGAGELFF	TRBJ2-2	TRBV7-8	.	.
TGTGCCAGCAGTTACTCTCCGCACAGAGAATATGGCTACACCTTC	CASSYSPHREYGYTF	TRBJ1-2	TRBV6-5	once	.
TGTGCCAGCAGTTCCCAGGGTGGCTACACCTTC	CASSSQGGYTF	TRBJ1-2	TRBV27	.	.
TGCAGTGTAGGGACAGGGTCCCCCCTCCACTTT	CSVGTGSPLHF	TRBJ1-6	TRBV20-1	.	TRBD1
TGCAGCGTGGGGGACATTTCGAACACCGGGGAGCTGTTTTTT	CSVGDISNTGELFF	TRBJ2-2	TRBV29-1	.	.
TGTGCCAGCAGCTACACAGGGGGCGCAGGGAACATTCAGTACTTC	CASSYTGGAGNIQYF	TRBJ2-4	TRBV7-8	few	TRBD1
TGTGCCAGCAGTTTGAACGGGGGAGGAAACGAGCAGTACTTC	CASSLNGGGNEQYF	TRBJ2-7	TRBV27	.	.
TGTGCCAGCAGTCTACAGGCCTACGAGCAGTACTTC	CASSLQAYEQYF	TRBJ2-7	TRBV6-2/TRBV6-3	.	.
TGTGCCAGCAGTGGCGAGCGGGGGCTCTACAATGAGCAGTTCTTC	CASSGERGLYNEQFF	TRBJ2-1	TRBV2	.	TRBD2
TGTGCCAGCAGTGAGGGTAGTGCCCTTGGCTACACCTTC	CASSEGSALGYTF	TRBJ1-2	TRBV6-6	.	.
TGTGCCAGCAGCCAAGAGGAGGCGGGATACACAGATACGCAGTATTTT	CASSQEEAGYTDTQYF	TRBJ2-3	TRBV14	.	.
TGTGCCAGCAGCGTCGGGGGCACTGAAGCTTTCTTT	CASSVGGTEAFF	TRBJ1-1	TRBV7-8	.	.
TGTGCCAGCAGTACTCCGGGACAGTCCTATGGCTACACCTTC	CASSTPGQSYGYTF	TRBJ1-2	TRBV28	.	TRBD1
TGCGCCAGCAGCTTGGCGGGAAGATCACCCCTCCACTTT	CASSLAGRSPLHF	TRBJ1-6	TRBV5-1	.	.
TGTGCCAGCAGTTACAGTGGATGGCGGGAAAAACTGTTTTTT	CASSYSGWREKLFF	TRBJ1-4	TRBV6-5	.	.
TGCAGCGTTCGGGGGGCCCTTTACAATGAGCAGTTCTTC	CSVRGALYNEQFF	TRBJ2-1	TRBV29-1	.	.
TGTGCCAGCAGTTACTCGGGGGAGGGCACTGAAGCTTTCTTT	CASSYSGEGTEAFF	TRBJ1-1	TRBV6-6	.	.
TGTGCCAGCAGCTTAGCCGGGGGGAATCAGCCCCAGCATTTT	CASSLAGGNQPQHF	TRBJ1-5	TRBV7-9	.	.